The 32 T cell receptor beta chains listed next were all sequenced from one sample in a study of tumor-infiltrating lymphocytes in primary liver carcinoma. Researchers drew blood RNA from unsorted whole blood and extracted germline DNA as well. From around 0.5 ug of total RNA, TCR beta-specific cDNA was reverse-transcribed using a constant-region primer. Libraries of TCR beta came from three nested multiplex PCR rounds with slightly modified ARM-PCR. TRBV1-TRBV30 forward primers paired with a C-beta reverse primer drove the first two PCR rounds, about 9 cycles each. TCRdb re-derived calls from the multiplex PCR reads in MiXCR, one entry per CDR3 protein. The sample holds approximately 330,000 distinct CDR3 sequences, approximately 65% seen once. The sequencing input was peripheral blood. These receptors were obtained from a man aged 40-50 years with primary liver carcinoma and hepatitis B virus infection.

Note on this clonotype: A much more abundant neighbour one base away suggests this may be a read error. The V call is TRBV29-1, the J call TRBJ1-1; D ambiguous. CDR3 size: 14 residues. The V end lost 6 bases, the J end lost 11 bases, and 25 bases lay between the germline ends. CDR1 is SQVTM and CDR2 is ANQGSEA in the germline V gene. The chain's CDR3 is CSVTIGAGDMSAFF. The CDR3 DNA follows: TGCAGCGTCACCATCGGCGCGGGAGACATGAGTGCTTTCTTT.

This sequence joins TRBV12-3 or TRBV12-4 and TRBJ1-4, with 8 bases lining up with TRBD1. The CDR3 consists of 16 residues. J lost 3 bases, V lost 6 bases, and 9 bases had no gene match. CDR3 sequence reads: CASSLTGQGPNEKLFF. The DNA for the CDR3 is TGTGCCAGCAGCCTCACCGGACAGGGACCTAATGAAAAACTGTTTTTT.

This clonotype has at least ten counts. This chain links TRBV4-2 with TRBJ2-7, with TRBD2 identical over 11 bases. Germline assignment: CDR1 LGHNA and CDR2 YNFKEQ. The CDR3 contains 14 residues. V lost 1 base and J lost 5; bases outside the gene matches: 1. The CDR3, as DNA: TGTGCCAGCAGCCAAGGACTAGCGGGAAACGAGCAGTACTTC. The encoded protein is CASSQGLAGNEQYF.

A note on this clonotype: Given a much more abundant clone one base away, this may be a read error. The J gene is TRBJ2-3, the V gene TRBV5-4, with TRBD2 identical over 11 bases. The CDR3 contains 17 residues. Germline assignment: CDR1 SGHNT and CDR2 YYREEE (reference sequence). CDR3 protein: CASGLRTSGSRTDTQYF. The CDR3 DNA sequence: TGTGCCAGCGGCTTGCGTACTAGCGGGAGCCGCACAGATACGCAGTATTTT.

The sample holds many counts of this clonotype. This chain connects TRBV29-1 to TRBJ2-3, with D hard to call. This CDR3 region has 13 residues. The V end lost 4 bases, the J end lost 3 bases, and 11 bases lay between the germline ends. From germline, CDR1 is SQVTM and CDR2 ANQGSEA. The CDR3 sequence: CSVGRDGTDTQYF. CDR3 sequence (DNA): TGCAGCGTTGGCAGAGACGGGACAGATACGCAGTATTTT.

With regard to this clonotype: Mismatch with germline at one junction end may stem from a read error. The DNA for the CDR3 is TGCGCCAGCAGCCGGGGCATGGGGGACTACAATGAGCGGTTCTTC. Translated, it gives CASSRGMGDYNERFF. The J gene is TRBJ2-1, the V gene TRBV4-3, with 7 bases matching TRBD2. The CDR3 runs 15 residues. Looked up from germline, CDR1 is LGHNA and CDR2 is YSLEER.

This clonotype was seen ten or more times. V usage is TRBV6-6 and J usage is TRBJ2-7, with 7 bases aligning to TRBD2. Per the germline V gene, CDR1 is MNHNY and CDR2 is SVGAGI (reference sequence). The CDR3 has 18 residues. The junction had 13 bases not matched to a gene; V was cut back by 2 bases and J by 0 bases. The CDR3 DNA follows: TGTGCCAGCAGTTACCTACAAATAAAGGGACTATTCTCCTACGAGCAGTACTTC. Translated, it gives CASSYLQIKGLFSYEQYF.

This clonotype was detected only a few times. V usage is TRBV6-6 and J usage is TRBJ2-4; no definite D call. The CDR3 covers 15 residues. The germline V gene has CDR1 MNHNY and CDR2 SVGAGI (reference sequence). V gave up 4 bases and J gave up 0 bases, with 10 bases separating them. The CDR3 spells CASSFGRLAKNIQYF. The CDR3 DNA reads as TGTGCCAGCAGTTTCGGACGGCTAGCCAAAAACATTCAGTACTTC.

This chain connects TRBV30 to TRBJ2-1; 16 nucleotides agree with TRBD2. Per germline, CDR1 GTSNPN and CDR2 SVGIG (reference sequence). The V gene end was trimmed by 2 bases and the J gene end by 8 bases; junction bases not matched to a gene: 3. The length of the CDR3 is 15 residues. CDR3 sequence: CAWSKGLAGGDEQFF. The CDR3 DNA sequence: TGTGCCTGGAGTAAGGGACTAGCGGGAGGGGATGAGCAGTTCTTC.

V gene TRBV16 combines with J gene TRBJ2-7; D tentatively reads TRBD1 or TRBD2 (6 bases each). The CDR3 consists of 18 residues. Trimming cost V 4 bases and J 2 bases, with 24 bases left between them. Per germline, CDR1 KGHSY and CDR2 FQNENV. CDR3 sequence (DNA): TGTGCCAGCAGCCTAACTGAGGGGGGTGAGGGCCACGCCTACGAGCAGTACTTC. Protein product: CASSLTEGGEGHAYEQYF.

This clonotype was observed at least ten times. The genes are TRBV6-5 and TRBJ1-4; no reliable D call. V was clipped by 4 bases and J by 4 bases, with 16 bases between them. Germline assignment: CDR1 MNHEY and CDR2 SVGAGI. There are 16 residues in the CDR3. As DNA, the CDR3 is TGTGCCAGCAGTTTCCGATCGACCGACATTAATGAAAAACTGTTTTTT. Its translation is CASSFRSTDINEKLFF.

This clonotype has a count of ten or more. The chain links TRBV6-5 to TRBJ2-7; D might be TRBD1 (5 bases). V was pared by 4 bases and J by 3 bases, with 10 bases between. Germline assignment: CDR1 MNHEY and CDR2 SVGAGI. This CDR3 has 13 residues. CDR3: CASSSGPVYEQYF. CDR3 in DNA: TGTGCCAGCAGTTCAGGGCCGGTCTACGAGCAGTACTTC.

As for this clonotype: A much larger clone lies a single base off, so this may be a read error. The CDR3 DNA reads TGCGCCAGCAGCCAAGGCAGGGGGCGCTTAGGGGTAGAGACCCATTACTTC. Its translation is CASSQGRGRLGVETHYF. This rearrangement joins TRBV4-3 to TRBJ2-5, with 8 nucleotides matching TRBD1. Germline loops: CDR1 LGHNA, CDR2 YSLEER. This CDR3 region has 17 residues.

This clonotype was observed once. A junction end diverges from the germline sequence, so it may reflect a read error. J is TRBJ2-2 and V is TRBV11-2, with 11 bases aligning to TRBD1. Germline V gene data show CDR1 as SGHAT and CDR2 as FQNNGV. The CDR3 length is 16 residues. Here the CDR3 reads CACSIGQGAHTGELFF. CDR3 in DNA: TGTGCCTGCAGCATCGGACAGGGGGCTCACACCGGGGAACTGTTTTTT.

V and J are TRBV24-1 and TRBJ2-1, with 10 bases aligning to TRBD1. With 8 bases clipped from V and 6 bases from J, the junction kept 6 bases outside the gene matches. The CDR3 totals 14 residues. Germline CDR1 is KGHDR and CDR2 is SFDVKD. CDR3 protein: CATTDRGLGNEQFF. CDR3 sequence (DNA): TGTGCCACCACTGACAGGGGGCTTGGCAATGAGCAGTTCTTC.

The CDR3 DNA follows: TGTGCCAGCAGCTTGAGGACAGCTTACAATGAGCAGTTCTTC. This codes for CASSLRTAYNEQFF. The V and J genes are TRBV5-4 and TRBJ2-1; the D gene is possibly TRBD1 (6 bases). Germline V gene lookup returns CDR1 SGHNT and CDR2 YYREEE (reference sequence). The CDR3 sequence is 14 residues long. V was clipped by 1 base and J by 4 bases, with 9 bases between them.

Concerning this clonotype itself: A much larger clone is a single base away; this may be a read error. The chain joins TRBV12-3 or TRBV12-4 to TRBJ2-7; either TRBD1 or TRBD2 may supply D (6 bases each). The CDR3 contains 15 residues. Trimming removed 6 bases from V and 2 bases from J, with 17 bases in between. DNA of the CDR3: TGTGCCAGCAGCTCCACCGCGGAGGGGGCCTACGAGCAGTACTTC. Its protein product is CASSSTAEGAYEQYF.

Points on this clonotype: Lacking the conserved final phenylalanine or tryptophan, this CDR3 likely reflects a read error. The rearrangement uses TRBV11-2 and TRBJ2-5, with D unresolved. From germline, CDR1 is SGHAT and CDR2 FQNNGV. The CDR3 sequence is 11 residues long. The CDR3 sequence: CAISEQETQYL. DNA of the CDR3: TGTGCCATCAGCGAACAAGAGACCCAGTACCTC.

With respect to this clonotype: Mismatch with germline at one junction end may stem from a read error. The chain is built from TRBV6-5 and TRBJ2-5, with D unresolved. The CDR3 covers 15 residues. CDR1 and CDR2 (germline): MNHEY, SVGAGI. CDR3 sequence reads: CAGSSPTWDLETQYF. The CDR3 DNA reads as TGTGCCGGCAGTTCGCCGACATGGGATTTGGAGACCCAGTACTTC.

V and J are TRBV10-1 and TRBJ2-1, with D unresolved. The V gene lost 7 bases and the J gene lost 4 bases, with 14 bases spanning the gap. The CDR3 is 14 amino acids. Germline CDR1 reads WNHNN; CDR2 reads SYGVQD (reference sequence). CDR3: CASNETGRYNEQFF. The CDR3 bases are TGCGCCAGCAACGAGACGGGTCGGTACAATGAGCAGTTCTTC.

A word on this clonotype: Sequence at one end of the junction differs from germline and may be a read error. The gene calls are TRBV11-3 and TRBJ1-2; D is ambiguous. Germline CDR1 SGHNT, CDR2 YENEEA. This CDR3 has 13 amino acids. In DNA form, the CDR3 reads TGTGCCAGCAGCTTAGGTCATTACTATGGCTGCACCTTC. It encodes CASSLGHYYGCTF.

V is TRBV5-4 and J is TRBJ2-1, with TRBD1 as a possible D gene (5 bases). Between the trimmed V and J ends, which lost 4 bases and 8 bases, there was a span of 19 bases. The CDR3 spans 15 residues. The germline CDR1 and CDR2 sequences are SGHNT and YYREEE (reference sequence). The CDR3 DNA reads TGTGCCAGCAGCGTCGTTGGGGCGAAGAGCGATGAGCAGTTCTTC. This sequence encodes CASSVVGAKSDEQFF.

Regarding this clonotype: A much larger clone sits a single nucleotide away, making a read error possible. This chain links TRBV5-5 with TRBJ1-3, with 8 bases aligning to TRBD1. Losses at the gene ends were 4 bases for V and 2 bases for J; bases not matched to a gene: 5. The CDR3 is 15 residues long. Germline CDR1 and CDR2: SGHKS and YYEKEE (reference sequence). The CDR3 nucleotides read TGTGCCAGCAGCCCTCAGACAGGGGCTGGAAACACCATATATTTT. This sequence encodes CASSPQTGAGNTIYF.

Details on this clonotype: A read error is possible here, since a much larger clone lies one base away. The J gene is TRBJ2-2, the V gene TRBV6-6; a possible D gene is TRBD2 (7 bases). V lost 6 bases to trimming and J lost 6 bases, with 20 bases between them. Germline V lookup: CDR1 MNHNY, CDR2 SVGAGI (reference sequence). The CDR3 covers 16 residues. CDR3 sequence: CASSSYGRGAPGELFF. The DNA of the CDR3 is TGTGCCAGCAGCTCCTACGGACGGGGGGCCCCCGGGGAGCTGTTTTTT.

This clonotype was observed a few times. The chain combines TRBV6-2 or TRBV6-3 with TRBJ2-5; D is undetermined. The germline V gene has CDR1 MNHEY and CDR2 SVGEGT. The CDR3 is made up of 14 amino acids. The V end was cut by 8 bases, the J end by 10 bases, with 23 bases between. The CDR3 protein is CASEKGSRGVGQYF. As DNA, the CDR3 is TGTGCCAGCGAAAAGGGAAGCCGTGGGGTGGGCCAGTACTTC.

As for this clonotype: A much larger clone is a single base away; this may be a read error. The chain employs TRBV5-6 and TRBJ2-1; D is ambiguous. The CDR3 totals 11 residues. Germline CDR1 is SGHDT and CDR2 is YYEEEE. CDR3 protein: CASTLINEQFF. CDR3 coding DNA: TGTGCCAGCACCTTGATAAATGAGCAGTTCTTC.

V usage is TRBV11-2 and J usage is TRBJ2-3; D is perhaps TRBD2 (6 bases). There are 15 residues in the CDR3. Germline V gene lookup returns CDR1 SGHAT and CDR2 FQNNGV. Trimming took 7 bases from V and 5 from J, leaving 19 bases between them. In DNA, the CDR3 is TGTGCCAGCAACACGGGGCTAGCGAGAGGAGATACGCAGTATTTT. Residues: CASNTGLARGDTQYF.

With regard to this clonotype: Since a much larger clone is just one base distant, this may be a read error. V gene TRBV6-1 combines with J gene TRBJ1-1; TRBD1 agrees at 9 bases. Trimming cost V 5 bases and J 1 base; bases outside gene matches: 2. The germline V gene has CDR1 MNHNS and CDR2 SASEGT. The CDR3 is 14 residues long. In DNA, the CDR3 is TGTGCCAGCAGTAGGACAGGGGAGAACACTGAAGCTTTCTTT. This encodes CASSRTGENTEAFF.

This chain joins TRBV6-1 and TRBJ2-3, with D possibly TRBD1 on 6 matching bases. The CDR3 has 14 residues. Germline V lookup: CDR1 MNHNS, CDR2 SASEGT. V was cut by 7 bases and J by 7 bases, with 18 bases left in between. Here the CDR3 reads CASTLHYRANTQYF. CDR3 bases: TGTGCCAGCACCCTGCACTACAGGGCAAATACGCAGTATTTT.

This clonotype was observed once. Here the CDR3 omits its conserved ending phenylalanine or tryptophan, so a read error is the likely source. The J gene is TRBJ2-1, the V gene TRBV11-1; no firm D call. V dropped 7 bases and J dropped 5 bases, with 12 bases sitting between them. The length of the CDR3 is 13 residues. CDR1 is SGHAT and CDR2 is FQDESV in the germline V gene (reference sequence). The CDR3 DNA follows: TGTGCCAGCAACTTTGGCGGAAACAATGAGCAGTTCTCC. Protein: CASNFGGNNEQFS.

The table lists this clonotype with a few counts. The rearrangement uses TRBV7-9 and TRBJ2-1; 10 bases match TRBD2. After removal of 4 bases from V and 0 bases from J, the junction contained 12 bases not matched to a gene. This CDR3 comprises 19 residues. Germline CDR1 and CDR2: SEHNR and FQNEAQ (reference sequence). In DNA form, the CDR3 reads TGTGCCAGCAGCTCCCCTAGCGGGAGCGGGGGTTCCTCCTACAATGAGCAGTTCTTC. It is translated as CASSSPSGSGGSSYNEQFF.

This clonotype has more than one count but fewer than ten. The genes are TRBV7-9 and TRBJ2-1; unclear D gene. The CDR3 has 14 residues. Germline V lookup: CDR1 SEHNR, CDR2 FQNEAQ (reference sequence). V lost 4 bases, J lost 8 bases, and 15 bases lay in between. CDR3 protein: CASSSGPTLDEQFF. The DNA of the CDR3 is TGTGCCAGCAGCTCTGGACCGACCCTCGATGAGCAGTTCTTC. Looking up the rest from reference TRBV7-9 and TRBJ2-1 gives the full variable domain: DTGVSQNPRHKITKRGQNVTFRCDPISEHNRLYWYRQTLGQGPEFLTYFQNEAQLEKSRLLSDRFSAERPKGSFSTLEIQRTEQGDSAMYLCASSSGPTLDEQFFGPGTRLTVL.